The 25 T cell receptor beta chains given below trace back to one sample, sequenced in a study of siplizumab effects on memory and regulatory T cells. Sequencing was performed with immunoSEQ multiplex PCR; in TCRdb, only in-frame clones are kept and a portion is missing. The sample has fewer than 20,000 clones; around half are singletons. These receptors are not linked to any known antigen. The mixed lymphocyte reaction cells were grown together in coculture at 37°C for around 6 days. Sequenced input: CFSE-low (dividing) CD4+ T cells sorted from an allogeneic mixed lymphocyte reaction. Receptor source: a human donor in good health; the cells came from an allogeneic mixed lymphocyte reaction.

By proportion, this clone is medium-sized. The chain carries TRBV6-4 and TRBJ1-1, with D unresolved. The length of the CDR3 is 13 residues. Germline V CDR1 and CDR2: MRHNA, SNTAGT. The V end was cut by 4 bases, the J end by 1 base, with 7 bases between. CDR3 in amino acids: CASSVTSNTEAFF. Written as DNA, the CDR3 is TGTGCCAGCAGTGTAACATCGAACACTGAAGCTTTCTTT.

Here the CDR3 reads CASGLGTGTLSGNTIYF. CDR3 DNA sequence: TGTGCTAGTGGTTTGGGGACCGGTACACTCTCTGGAAACACCATATATTTT. V usage is TRBV12-5 and J usage is TRBJ1-3; D is ambiguous. Germline-derived CDR1 and CDR2 are LGHNT and FRNRAP. The V end was cut by 1 base, the J end by 0 bases, with 13 bases between. The CDR3 loop spans 17 amino acids.

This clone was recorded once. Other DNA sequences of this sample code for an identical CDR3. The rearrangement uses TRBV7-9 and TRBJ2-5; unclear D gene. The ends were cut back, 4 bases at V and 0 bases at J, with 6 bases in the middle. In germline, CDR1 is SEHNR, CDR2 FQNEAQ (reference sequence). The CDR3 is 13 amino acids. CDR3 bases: TGTGCCAGCAGCTCGGGCAACCAAGAGACCCAGTACTTC. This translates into CASSSGNQETQYF.

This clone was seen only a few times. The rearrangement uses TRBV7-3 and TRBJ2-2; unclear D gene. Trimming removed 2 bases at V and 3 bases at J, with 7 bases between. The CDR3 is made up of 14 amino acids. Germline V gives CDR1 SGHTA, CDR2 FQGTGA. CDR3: CASSLDRYTGELFF. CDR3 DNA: TGTGCCAGCAGCTTAGATCGATACACCGGGGAGCTGTTTTTT.

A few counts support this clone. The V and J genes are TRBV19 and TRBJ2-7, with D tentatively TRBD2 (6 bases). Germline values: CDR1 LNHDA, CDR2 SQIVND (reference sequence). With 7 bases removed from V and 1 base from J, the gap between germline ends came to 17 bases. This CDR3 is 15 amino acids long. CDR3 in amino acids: CASTPQGGGSYEQYF. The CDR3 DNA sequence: TGTGCCAGTACCCCGCAGGGAGGCGGATCCTACGAGCAGTACTTC.

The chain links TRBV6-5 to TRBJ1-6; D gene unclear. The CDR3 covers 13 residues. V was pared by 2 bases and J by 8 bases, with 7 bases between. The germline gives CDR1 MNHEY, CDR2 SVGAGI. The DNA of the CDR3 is TGTGCCAGCAGTTACAGGCGGGATTCACCCCTCCACTTT. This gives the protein CASSYRRDSPLHF.

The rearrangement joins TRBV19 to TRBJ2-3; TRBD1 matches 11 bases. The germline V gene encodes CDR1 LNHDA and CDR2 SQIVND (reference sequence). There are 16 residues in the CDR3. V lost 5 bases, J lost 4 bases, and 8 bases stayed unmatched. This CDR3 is CASSDRTGGYPDTQYF. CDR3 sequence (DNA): TGTGCCAGTAGTGACAGGACAGGGGGCTATCCAGATACGCAGTATTTT.

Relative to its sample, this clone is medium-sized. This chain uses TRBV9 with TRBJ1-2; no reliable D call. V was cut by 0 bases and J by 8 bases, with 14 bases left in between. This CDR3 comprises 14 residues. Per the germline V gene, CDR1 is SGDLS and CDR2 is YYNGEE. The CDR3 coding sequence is TGTGCCAGCAGCGTAGTCGGGTTCGGTGGCGGCTACACCTTC. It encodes CASSVVGFGGGYTF.

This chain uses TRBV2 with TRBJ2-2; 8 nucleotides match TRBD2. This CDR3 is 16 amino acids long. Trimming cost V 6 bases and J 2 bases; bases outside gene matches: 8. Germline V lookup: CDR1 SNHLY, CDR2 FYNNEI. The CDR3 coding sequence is TGTGCCAGCAGGGCGAGCGGGGGAGCAAACACCGGGGAGCTGTTTTTT. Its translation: CASRASGGANTGELFF.

Written as DNA, the CDR3 is TGTGCCAGCACCCTCCTGGGCAGGGGAAACACTGAAGCTTTCTTT. This translates into CASTLLGRGNTEAFF. The chain couples TRBV9 to TRBJ1-1, with a weak D call TRBD1 (6 bases). CDR1 is SGDLS, CDR2 YYNGEE, per germline. Deletions cut 6 bases from V and 2 bases from J, with 17 bases between. The CDR3 is made up of 15 amino acids.

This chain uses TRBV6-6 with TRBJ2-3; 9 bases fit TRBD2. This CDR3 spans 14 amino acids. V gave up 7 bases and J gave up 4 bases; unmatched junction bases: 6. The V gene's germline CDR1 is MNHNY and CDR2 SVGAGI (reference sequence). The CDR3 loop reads CASKGGGAPDTQYF. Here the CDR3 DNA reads TGTGCCAGCAAGGGCGGGGGGGCCCCAGATACGCAGTATTTT.

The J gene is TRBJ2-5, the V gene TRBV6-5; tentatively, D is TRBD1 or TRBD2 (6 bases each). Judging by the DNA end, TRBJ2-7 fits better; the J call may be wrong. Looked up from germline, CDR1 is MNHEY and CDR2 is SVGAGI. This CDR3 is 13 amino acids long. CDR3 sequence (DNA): TGTGCCAGCAGTTACCGGGGGCAATACGAGCAGTACTTC. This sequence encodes CASSYRGQYEQYF.

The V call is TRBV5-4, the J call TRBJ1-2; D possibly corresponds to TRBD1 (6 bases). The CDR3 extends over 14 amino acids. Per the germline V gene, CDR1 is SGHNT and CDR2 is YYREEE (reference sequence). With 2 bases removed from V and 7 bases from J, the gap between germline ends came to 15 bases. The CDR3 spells CASSFPLGAGGYTF. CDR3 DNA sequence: TGTGCCAGCAGCTTTCCTTTGGGGGCCGGTGGCTACACCTTC. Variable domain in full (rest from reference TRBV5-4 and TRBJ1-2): ETGVTQSPTHLIKTRGQQVTLRCSSQSGHNTVSWYQQALGQGPQFIFQYYREEENGRGNFPPRFSGLQFPNYSSELNVNALELDDSALYLCASSFPLGAGGYTFGSGTRLTVV.

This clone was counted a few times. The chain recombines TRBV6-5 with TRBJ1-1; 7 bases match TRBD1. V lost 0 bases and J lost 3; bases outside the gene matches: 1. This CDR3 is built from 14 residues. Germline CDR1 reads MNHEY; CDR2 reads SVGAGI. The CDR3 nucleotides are TGTGCCAGCAGTTACTCCAGGGGGGACACTGAAGCTTTCTTT. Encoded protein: CASSYSRGDTEAFF.

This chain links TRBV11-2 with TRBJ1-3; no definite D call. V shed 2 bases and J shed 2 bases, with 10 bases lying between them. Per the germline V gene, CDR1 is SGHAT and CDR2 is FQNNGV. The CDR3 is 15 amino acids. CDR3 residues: CASSLFSGAGNTIYF. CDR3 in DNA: TGTGCCAGCAGCTTATTTTCGGGAGCTGGAAACACCATATATTTT.

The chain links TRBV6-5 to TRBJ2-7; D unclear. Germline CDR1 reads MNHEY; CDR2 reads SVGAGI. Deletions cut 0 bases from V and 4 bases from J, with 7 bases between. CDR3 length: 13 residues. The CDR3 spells CASSYSRRYEQYF. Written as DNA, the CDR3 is TGTGCCAGCAGTTACTCTCGACGATACGAGCAGTACTTC.

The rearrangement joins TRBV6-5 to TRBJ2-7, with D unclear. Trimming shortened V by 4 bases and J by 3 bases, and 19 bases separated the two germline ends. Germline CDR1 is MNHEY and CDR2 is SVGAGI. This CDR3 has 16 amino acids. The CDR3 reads CASSSARHHSLYEQYF. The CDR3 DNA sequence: TGTGCCAGCAGTTCCGCTAGACATCATTCCCTCTACGAGCAGTACTTC.

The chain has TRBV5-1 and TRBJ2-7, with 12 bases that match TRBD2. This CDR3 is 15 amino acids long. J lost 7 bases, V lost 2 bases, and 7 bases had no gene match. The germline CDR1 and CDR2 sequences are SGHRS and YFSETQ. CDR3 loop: CASSLLAGGSGEQYF. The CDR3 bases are TGCGCCAGCAGCTTACTAGCGGGGGGCTCGGGGGAGCAGTACTTC.

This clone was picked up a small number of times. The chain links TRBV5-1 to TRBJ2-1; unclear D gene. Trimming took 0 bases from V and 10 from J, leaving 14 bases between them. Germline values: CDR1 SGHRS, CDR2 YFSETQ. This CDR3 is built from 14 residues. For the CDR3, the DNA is TGCGCCAGCAGCTTGGTCTTGGGTGACTCGGAGCAGTTCTTC. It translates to CASSLVLGDSEQFF.

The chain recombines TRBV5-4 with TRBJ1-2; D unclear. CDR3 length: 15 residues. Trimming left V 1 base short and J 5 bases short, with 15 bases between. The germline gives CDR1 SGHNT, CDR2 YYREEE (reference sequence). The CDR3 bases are TGTGCCAGCAGCTTGAAGCGCAGAGAAGAGTATGGCTACACCTTC. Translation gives CASSLKRREEYGYTF.

Written as DNA, the CDR3 is TGTGCCAGTAGTCCAAAGATCACAGGGACTTATAGCAATCAGCCCCAGCATTTT. Translation gives CASSPKITGTYSNQPQHF. The rearrangement joins TRBV19 to TRBJ1-5; maybe TRBD1 (6 bases). CDR3 size: 18 residues. CDR1 and CDR2 (germline): LNHDA, SQIVND (reference sequence). V was clipped by 5 bases and J by 0 bases, with 20 bases between them.

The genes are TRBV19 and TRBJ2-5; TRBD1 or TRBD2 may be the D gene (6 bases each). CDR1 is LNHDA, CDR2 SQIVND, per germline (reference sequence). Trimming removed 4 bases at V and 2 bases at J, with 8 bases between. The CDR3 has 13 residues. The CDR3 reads CASSRGAQETQYF. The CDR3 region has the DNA TGTGCCAGTAGTAGGGGGGCACAAGAGACCCAGTACTTC. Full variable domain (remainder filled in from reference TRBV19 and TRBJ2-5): DGGITQSPKYLFRKEGQNVTLSCEQNLNHDAMYWYRQDPGQGLRLIYYSQIVNDFQKGDIAEGYSVSREKKESFPLTVTSAQKNPTAFYLCASSRGAQETQYFGPGTRLLVL.

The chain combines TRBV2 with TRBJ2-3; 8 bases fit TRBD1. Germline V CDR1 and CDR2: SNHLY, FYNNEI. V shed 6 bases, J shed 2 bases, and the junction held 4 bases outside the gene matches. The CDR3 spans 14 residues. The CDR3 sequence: CASSRDRSTDTQYF. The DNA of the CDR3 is TGTGCCAGCAGCCGGGACAGGTCCACAGATACGCAGTATTTT.

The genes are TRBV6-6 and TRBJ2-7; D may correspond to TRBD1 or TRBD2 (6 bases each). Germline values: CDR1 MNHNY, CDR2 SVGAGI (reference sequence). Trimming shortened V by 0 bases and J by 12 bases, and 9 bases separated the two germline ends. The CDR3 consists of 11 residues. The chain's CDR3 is CASSYSGGLYF. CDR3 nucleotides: TGTGCCAGCAGTTACTCGGGGGGCTTGTACTTC.

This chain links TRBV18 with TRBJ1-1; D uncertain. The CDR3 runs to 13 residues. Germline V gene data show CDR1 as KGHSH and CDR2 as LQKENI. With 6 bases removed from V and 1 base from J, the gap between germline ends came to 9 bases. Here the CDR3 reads CASSPMANTEAFF. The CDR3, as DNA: TGTGCCAGCTCGCCGATGGCGAACACTGAAGCTTTCTTT.